A selection of T cell receptor beta chains follows, all from one sample in a study of molecular identifiers for immune sequencing clone quantification. TCRdb used MiXCR to reprocess the PCR reads, holding one entry per CDR3 protein. The sample yields roughly 12,000 distinct CDR3 sequences, about 16% seen once. Input material: naive CD8+ T cells from blood, with Jurkat cell RNA spiked in. These receptor sequences come from a human donor in good health. Some libraries in this study had Jurkat cell RNA spiked in. Each CDR3 is given with its conserved first and last residue. D genes are given only for firm matches. Clone size is shown for a subset of rows, as once, few, many or a class of expanded clone.

clone size: medium-sized; V gene: TRBV28; D gene: TRBD1; J gene: TRBJ1-1; CDR3 DNA: TGTGCCAGCAGGGGAGGGACAGGGGGCATGAACACTGAAGCTTTCTTT; CDR3 protein: CASRGGTGGMNTEAFF
clone size: NA; V gene: TRBV7-2; D gene: NA; J gene: TRBJ2-7; CDR3 DNA: TGTGCCAGCAGCTGGGGAGCCTCAATCTACGAGCGGTACTTC; CDR3 protein: CASSWGASIYERYF
clone size: few; V gene: TRBV6-2/TRBV6-3; D gene: TRBD2; J gene: TRBJ2-1; CDR3 DNA: TGTGCCAGCAGTTACCAGGGACTAGCGGGGCAGCAGTTCTTC; CDR3 protein: CASSYQGLAGQQFF
clone size: few; V gene: TRBV21-1; D gene: NA; J gene: TRBJ2-7; CDR3 DNA: TGTGCCAGCAGCAAACGCCAGGGGGCTGGAGAGCAGTACTTC; CDR3 protein: CASSKRQGAGEQYF
clone size: medium-sized; V gene: TRBV29-1; D gene: NA; J gene: TRBJ2-3; CDR3 DNA: TGCAGCGTTTCGACCGTGGGCCGCACAGATACGCAGTATTTT; CDR3 protein: CSVSTVGRTDTQYF
clone size: many; V gene: TRBV4-1; D gene: TRBD2; J gene: TRBJ2-1; CDR3 DNA: TGCGCCAGCAGCTTGCGACTAGCGGGAGATTATGGTGAGCAGTTCTTC; CDR3 protein: CASSLRLAGDYGEQFF
clone size: NA; V gene: TRBV20-1; D gene: NA; J gene: TRBJ2-1; CDR3 DNA: TGCAGTACTACAGGAGGCCTACGCGTTGAGCAGTTCTTC; CDR3 protein: CSTTGGLRVEQFF
clone size: many; V gene: TRBV6-1; D gene: NA; J gene: TRBJ2-1; CDR3 DNA: TGTGCCAGCAGTGAACTGGCGGGAAGCTACAATGAGCAGTTCTTC; CDR3 protein: CASSELAGSYNEQFF
clone size: medium-sized; V gene: TRBV4-1; D gene: TRBD2; J gene: TRBJ2-1; CDR3 DNA: TGCGCCAGCAGCCATTTGAGCGGGAGGGTTGACAATGAGCAGTTCTTC; CDR3 protein: CASSHLSGRVDNEQFF
clone size: many; V gene: TRBV20-1; D gene: NA; J gene: TRBJ1-5; CDR3 DNA: TGCAGTGCTAGAGGGCGGGAGGTCAATCAGCCCCAGCATTTT; CDR3 protein: CSARGREVNQPQHF
clone size: many; V gene: TRBV30; D gene: NA; J gene: TRBJ2-5; CDR3 DNA: TGTGCCTGGAGACTCCTACCCACGCTAGTAATGGAAGAGACCCAGTACTTC; CDR3 protein: CAWRLLPTLVMEETQYF
clone size: medium-sized; V gene: TRBV6-5; D gene: NA; J gene: TRBJ2-2; CDR3 DNA: TGTGCCAGCAGTTACCTCTTTCAAGGCGGGGAGCTGTTTTTT; CDR3 protein: CASSYLFQGGELFF
clone size: few; V gene: TRBV20-1; D gene: NA; J gene: TRBJ2-1; CDR3 DNA: TGCAGTGCTAGACCCCTCCTACCGACTACTCCCAATTCCTACAATGAGCAGTTCTTC; CDR3 protein: CSARPLLPTTPNSYNEQFF
clone size: NA; V gene: TRBV20-1; D gene: TRBD1; J gene: TRBJ2-7; CDR3 DNA: TGCAGTGCTAGAGGTGGGACAGGGGGCTACGAGCCGTACTTC; CDR3 protein: CSARGGTGGYEPYF
clone size: medium-sized; V gene: TRBV5-5; D gene: TRBD1; J gene: TRBJ1-5; CDR3 DNA: TGTGCCAGCAGCGATTGGACAGGGGGAAGCAATCAGCCCCAGCATTTT; CDR3 protein: CASSDWTGGSNQPQHF
clone size: NA; V gene: TRBV28; D gene: TRBD2; J gene: TRBJ2-3; CDR3 DNA: TGTGCCAGCAGTCTTAAGGAAGCGGGGGTCACAGATATGCAGTATTTC; CDR3 protein: CASSLKEAGVTDMQYF
clone size: few; V gene: TRBV28; D gene: TRBD2; J gene: TRBJ2-3; CDR3 DNA: TGTGCCAGCAGTCCCTCCACTAGCGGGGGGGGGGGGACGCAGTATTTT; CDR3 protein: CASSPSTSGGGGTQYF
clone size: many; V gene: TRBV7-9; D gene: NA; J gene: TRBJ2-1; CDR3 DNA: TGTGCCACCCCCGACGAGGCCTCCTACAATGAGCAGTTCTTC; CDR3 protein: CATPDEASYNEQFF
clone size: many; V gene: TRBV27; D gene: TRBD1; J gene: TRBJ2-7; CDR3 DNA: TGTGCCAGCAGTTTCTCCGCCGGACAGGAGAGCTACGAGCAGTACTTC; CDR3 protein: CASSFSAGQESYEQYF
clone size: medium-sized; V gene: TRBV7-6; D gene: NA; J gene: TRBJ2-7; CDR3 DNA: TGTGCCAGCAGCTTAGCCCCGGAATCCCCACCCGAGCAGTACTTC; CDR3 protein: CASSLAPESPPEQYF
clone size: many; V gene: TRBV4-1; D gene: TRBD2; J gene: TRBJ2-7; CDR3 DNA: TGCGCCAGCAGCCAACGGAGCGGGAGCTCCTACGAGCAGTACTTC; CDR3 protein: CASSQRSGSSYEQYF
clone size: medium-sized; V gene: TRBV29-1; D gene: NA; J gene: TRBJ2-2; CDR3 DNA: TGCAGCGTTGATAGGGCGAATACCGGGGAGCTGTTTTTT; CDR3 protein: CSVDRANTGELFF
clone size: few; V gene: TRBV3-1; D gene: NA; J gene: TRBJ2-2; CDR3 DNA: TGTGCCAGCAGCCAAGATCTAGGCGGGGAGCTGTTTTTT; CDR3 protein: CASSQDLGGELFF
clone size: many; V gene: TRBV28; D gene: TRBD2; J gene: TRBJ2-1; CDR3 DNA: TGTGCCAGCAGTTTAAGAGCGGGAGGTTACAATGAGCAGTTCTTC; CDR3 protein: CASSLRAGGYNEQFF
clone size: many; V gene: TRBV5-8; D gene: NA; J gene: TRBJ1-2; CDR3 DNA: TGTGCCAGCAGCTGGGGGCCCGCTGAAGGCTATGGCTACACCTTC; CDR3 protein: CASSWGPAEGYGYTF
clone size: medium-sized; V gene: TRBV11-2; D gene: NA; J gene: TRBJ2-3; CDR3 DNA: TGTGCCAGCAGAGGTGGGGGCAGGGTCACAGATACGCAGTATTTT; CDR3 protein: CASRGGGRVTDTQYF
clone size: many; V gene: TRBV11-3; D gene: NA; J gene: TRBJ1-6; CDR3 DNA: TGTGCCAGCAGCTTAGTAGCGGGCCCAAATTCACCCCTCCACTTT; CDR3 protein: CASSLVAGPNSPLHF
clone size: medium-sized; V gene: TRBV12-3/TRBV12-4; D gene: TRBD1; J gene: TRBJ1-4; CDR3 DNA: TGTGCCAGCAGTCCTACAGGGGGCGGAGAAAAACTGTTTTTT; CDR3 protein: CASSPTGGGEKLFF
clone size: medium-sized; V gene: TRBV29-1; D gene: NA; J gene: TRBJ1-3; CDR3 DNA: TGCAGCGTTGAGATATGGACTGGGCATTTGGGAAACACCATATATTTT; CDR3 protein: CSVEIWTGHLGNTIYF